The 31 T cell receptor beta chains below were found in one sample sequenced in a study of cytomegalovirus exposure and HLA in healthy donors. The primer mix had 60 Vbeta and 13 Jbeta primers. Here immunoSEQ multiplex PCR was the method, and the copy in TCRdb shows in-frame clones only, minus some. The repertoire has about 200,000 clones, more than 75% of them found once; the top ten carry less than 4.5%. The sample was PBMCs. These receptors came from a male donor in good health and CMV-seronegative.

The V call is TRBV7-9, the J call TRBJ2-5; a weak D match, TRBD2 (6 bases). Gene TRBJ2-7 matches the end of the DNA better, so the J call may be wrong. This CDR3 contains 14 residues. Germline V CDR1 and CDR2: SEHNR, FQNEAQ (reference sequence). CDR3 in DNA: TGTGCCAGCAGTTATGAGCGGGTCCCCTACGAGCAGTACTTC. Its protein is CASSYERVPYEQYF.

This chain links TRBV7-2 with TRBJ2-1; unclear D gene. The CDR3 covers 13 residues. Between the trimmed V and J ends, which lost 5 bases and 4 bases, there was a span of 9 bases. Germline V lookup: CDR1 SGHTA, CDR2 FQGNSA. The CDR3: CASSPNGYNEQFF. The CDR3 coding sequence is TGTGCCAGCAGCCCCAACGGGTACAATGAGCAGTTCTTC.

This chain connects TRBV19 to TRBJ2-7; D is perhaps TRBD2 (5 bases). Trimming shortened V by 5 bases and J by 7 bases, and 18 bases separated the two germline ends. This CDR3 spans 14 amino acids. Germline loops: CDR1 LNHDA, CDR2 SQIVND (reference sequence). The CDR3 is CASSSFEGFTEQYF. The CDR3 DNA is TGTGCCAGTAGTTCATTTGAGGGTTTCACGGAGCAGTACTTC.

This chain joins TRBV27 and TRBJ2-7; no clear D gene. V lost 5 bases to trimming and J lost 3 bases, with 11 bases between them. Germline assignment: CDR1 MNHEY and CDR2 SMNVEV (reference sequence). The CDR3 contains 13 residues. The CDR3 DNA reads as TGTGCCAGCAGTCGCGGCCTTCTCTACGAGCAGTACTTC. Encoded protein: CASSRGLLYEQYF.

V and J are TRBV28 and TRBJ2-3; TRBD2 is a possible D gene (6 bases). Trimming pared 1 base from V and 8 bases from J, leaving 13 bases between. Germline V gives CDR1 MDHEN, CDR2 SYDVKM. The CDR3 runs to 14 residues. The CDR3 coding sequence is TGTGCCAGCAGTTTATCCGCTAGCGCCGGTACGCAGTATTTT. Its protein product is CASSLSASAGTQYF.

This rearrangement joins TRBV4-1 to TRBJ2-1, with 8 bases that match TRBD2. V was pared by 0 bases and J by 5 bases, with 12 bases of the junction left unmatched. Germline V CDR1 and CDR2: MGHRA, YSYEKL. This CDR3 is 18 amino acids long. The CDR3 protein is CASSQESLREGRNNEQFF. CDR3 DNA: TGCGCCAGCAGCCAAGAGAGTTTACGGGAGGGCCGGAACAATGAGCAGTTCTTC.

In its sample, this clone was seen a few times. The same CDR3 arises from other DNA sequences in this sample as well. The chain has TRBV7-9 and TRBJ1-1, with D perhaps matching TRBD1 (6 bases). This CDR3 comprises 14 residues. Trimming took off 1 base at V and 2 bases at J, with 8 bases between the two ends. The germline gives CDR1 SEHNR, CDR2 FQNEAQ (reference sequence). Written as DNA, the CDR3 is TGTGCCAGCAGCTTAGGACAGGTTAACACTGAAGCTTTCTTT. Its protein product is CASSLGQVNTEAFF. Based on the CDR3 plus reference TRBV7-9 and TRBJ1-1, the full variable domain is DTGVSQNPRHKITKRGQNVTFRCDPISEHNRLYWYRQTLGQGPEFLTYFQNEAQLEKSRLLSDRFSAERPKGSFSTLEIQRTEQGDSAMYLCASSLGQVNTEAFFGQGTRLTVV.

The gene calls are TRBV4-1 and TRBJ2-5, with TRBD1 matching 8 bases. V was clipped by 4 bases and J by 11 bases; unmatched bases: 12. The CDR3 consists of 14 residues. Germline loops: CDR1 MGHRA, CDR2 YSYEKL. Here the CDR3 reads CASSLDRGRLEQYF. CDR3 coding DNA: TGCGCCAGCAGCCTAGACAGGGGCCGATTGGAGCAGTACTTC.

The chain employs TRBV6-6 and TRBJ2-7, with TRBD1 identical over 8 bases. V lost 7 bases and J lost 4; bases outside the gene matches: 9. Per the germline V gene, CDR1 is MNHNY and CDR2 is SVGAGI (reference sequence). This CDR3 is 14 amino acids long. The CDR3: CASTHPGQAYEQYF. CDR3 sequence (DNA): TGTGCCAGCACTCATCCGGGACAGGCGTACGAGCAGTACTTC.

The chain links TRBV11-1 to TRBJ1-2; tentative D call: TRBD1 (5 bases). The CDR3 is made up of 14 amino acids. Germline values: CDR1 SGHAT, CDR2 FQDESV (reference sequence). The V end lost 4 bases, the J end lost 7 bases, and 16 bases lay between the germline ends. The CDR3 DNA is TGTGCCAGCAGCTCGACTAGGGGCGCGGGTGGCTACACCTTC. Translating it yields CASSSTRGAGGYTF.

The count of this clone is one. The V call is TRBV6-5, the J call TRBJ1-5; D perhaps matches TRBD1 (6 bases). The CDR3 runs to 14 residues. V was clipped by 6 bases and J by 3 bases, with 12 bases between them. The germline CDR1 and CDR2 sequences are MNHEY and SVGAGI. CDR3 sequence: CASSNTGPNQPQHF. The CDR3 DNA reads TGTGCCAGCAGCAATACAGGGCCCAATCAGCCCCAGCATTTT.

The rearrangement links TRBV27 to TRBJ2-4; 9 bases align to TRBD1. J lost 2 bases, V lost 6 bases, and 14 bases had no gene match. This CDR3 has 18 amino acids. The germline V gene encodes CDR1 MNHEY and CDR2 SMNVEV (reference sequence). The CDR3: CASSPLQGARSTKNIQYF. DNA of the CDR3: TGTGCCAGCAGCCCCTTACAGGGGGCGAGGTCGACCAAAAACATTCAGTACTTC.

The chain has TRBV7-6 and TRBJ2-5, with 8 bases aligning to TRBD1. The CDR3 totals 17 residues. The V segment lost 5 bases and the J segment 4 bases; nucleotides outside the gene matches: 15. Germline V gene sequence: CDR1 SGHVS, CDR2 FNYEAQ. In DNA, the CDR3 is TGTGCCAGCAGCCGCGCGAACAGGGGGGTTCAACTAGAGACCCAGTACTTC. This sequence encodes CASSRANRGVQLETQYF.

The genes are TRBV2 and TRBJ2-3, with 7 bases lining up with TRBD2. The CDR3 covers 14 residues. Germline V gene data show CDR1 as SNHLY and CDR2 as FYNNEI. V lost 6 bases to trimming and J lost 2 bases; unmatched junction nucleotides: 5. In DNA form, the CDR3 reads TGTGCCAGCAGACGAGCGGGACTCACAGATACGCAGTATTTT. It encodes CASRRAGLTDTQYF.

This sequence joins TRBV28 and TRBJ2-2, with 8 bases identical to TRBD2. The ends lost 7 bases at V and 5 bases at J; junction bases unmatched: 6. The V gene's germline CDR1 is MDHEN and CDR2 SYDVKM. The length of the CDR3 is 14 residues. The CDR3 bases are TGTGCCAGCACCCATCTAGCGGGTACCGGGGAGCTGTTTTTT. It translates to CASTHLAGTGELFF.

This clone appeared a single time. This chain connects TRBV21-1 to TRBJ1-1. TRBV21-1 is labeled a pseudogene. CDR3 length: 15 amino acids. CDR3 bases: TGTGCCAGCAGGAAGGGAGTCATCAGTAACACTGAAGCTTTCTTT. It is translated as CASRKGVISNTEAFF.

This clone was counted only a few times. The chain recombines TRBV4-1 with TRBJ2-6; a weak D match, TRBD2 (5 bases). The length of the CDR3 is 17 residues. V lost 4 bases and J 1 base, leaving 14 bases between the germline ends. Germline CDR1 reads MGHRA; CDR2 reads YSYEKL. The DNA of the CDR3 is TGCGCCAGCAGCCCCTTAGGGCCGGGATCTGGGGCCAACGTCCTGACTTTC. Protein: CASSPLGPGSGANVLTF.

The rearrangement joins TRBV28 to TRBJ2-7; D ambiguous. Germline loops: CDR1 MDHEN, CDR2 SYDVKM. The CDR3 sequence is 13 residues long. Trimming removed 1 base at V and 2 bases at J, with 6 bases between. CDR3 in amino acids: CASSLLGPYEQYF. The CDR3 nucleotides read TGTGCCAGCAGTTTATTGGGCCCCTACGAGCAGTACTTC.

The genes are TRBV5-8 and TRBJ1-3; 7 bases fit TRBD1. This CDR3 contains 16 residues. Germline trimming cut 4 bases from V and 6 bases from J; bases unmatched to any gene: 13. Germline CDR1 reads SGHTS; CDR2 reads YDEGEE. CDR3: CASSPRTGRTENTIYF. Written as DNA, the CDR3 is TGTGCCAGCAGCCCCCGGACAGGAAGGACTGAAAACACCATATATTTT.

The genes are TRBV6-1 and TRBJ2-7; 9 bases are shared with TRBD1. The CDR3 has 14 amino acids. Germline trimming cut 4 bases from V and 2 bases from J; bases unmatched to any gene: 3. The germline V gene encodes CDR1 MNHNS and CDR2 SASEGT. The CDR3 region has the DNA TGTGCCAGCAGTGTTAGGACAGGGGCCTACGAGCAGTACTTC. It specifies CASSVRTGAYEQYF.

The chain joins TRBV5-1 to TRBJ2-7; TRBD2 agrees at 10 bases. The CDR3 contains 14 residues. V lost 4 bases and J lost 3; bases outside the gene matches: 4. CDR1 is SGHRS and CDR2 is YFSETQ in the germline V gene. The CDR3 loop reads CASSRTSGRYEQYF. In nucleotides, the CDR3 is TGCGCCAGCAGCCGGACTAGCGGTCGCTACGAGCAGTACTTC.

J is TRBJ1-2 and V is TRBV5-1; 8 bases agree with TRBD1. This CDR3 is built from 13 residues. Germline CDR1 and CDR2: SGHRS and YFSETQ. Germline trimming cut 4 bases from V and 3 bases from J; bases unmatched to any gene: 2. This CDR3 is CASSPGQDYGYTF. In DNA, the CDR3 is TGCGCCAGCAGCCCGGGACAGGACTATGGCTACACCTTC.

For this clone: The identical CDR3 is also encoded by other nucleotide sequences in the sample. The chain has TRBV7-6 and TRBJ2-5, with 11 bases that match TRBD2. V dropped 2 bases and J dropped 5; count of bases not matched to a gene: 16. The CDR3 spans 19 residues. Germline V gene sequence: CDR1 SGHVS, CDR2 FNYEAQ. CDR3 protein: CASSLRRTSGSAWGETQYF. The CDR3 coding sequence is TGTGCCAGCAGCTTACGTCGGACTAGCGGGTCCGCTTGGGGGGAGACCCAGTACTTC.

This chain uses TRBV13 with TRBJ2-1; possible D gene TRBD1, 6 bases. Trimming left V 5 bases short and J 7 bases short, with 15 bases between. The CDR3 extends over 14 amino acids. CDR1 PRHDT and CDR2 FYEKMQ come from the germline V gene (reference sequence). CDR3 nucleotide sequence: TGTGCCAGCAGCCTCTTGGGGGCTAAAAATGAGCAGTTCTTC. Protein: CASSLLGAKNEQFF. The entire variable domain, with the rest obtained from reference TRBV13 and TRBJ2-1, is as follows: AAGVIQSPRHLIKEKRETATLKCYPIPRHDTVYWYQQGPGQDPQFLISFYEKMQSDKGSIPDRFSAQQFSDYHSELNMSSLELGDSALYFCASSLLGAKNEQFFGPGTRLTVL.

The genes are TRBV2 and TRBJ2-1; no reliable D call. Trimming shortened V by 2 bases and J by 9 bases, and 5 bases separated the two germline ends. Germline CDR1 and CDR2: SNHLY and FYNNEI. This CDR3 has 11 residues. Here the CDR3 DNA reads TGTGCCAGCAGTGAATCGGTTGAGCAGTTCTTC. Translated, it gives CASSESVEQFF.

V and J are TRBV7-9 and TRBJ1-5, with TRBD1 as a possible D gene (6 bases). V lost 2 bases to trimming and J lost 0 bases, with 8 bases between them. The germline V gene encodes CDR1 SEHNR and CDR2 FQNEAQ (reference sequence). The CDR3 extends over 15 amino acids. This CDR3 reads CASSLPGDSNQPQHF. The CDR3 region has the DNA TGTGCCAGCAGCTTACCAGGGGATAGCAATCAGCCCCAGCATTTT. Using reference TRBV7-9 and TRBJ1-5 for the parts outside the CDR3, the full variable domain is DTGVSQNPRHKITKRGQNVTFRCDPISEHNRLYWYRQTLGQGPEFLTYFQNEAQLEKSRLLSDRFSAERPKGSFSTLEIQRTEQGDSAMYLCASSLPGDSNQPQHFGDGTRLSIL.

A remark on this clone: The sample holds other DNA sequences that translate to the same CDR3. The rearrangement uses TRBV14 and TRBJ2-7; D perhaps matches TRBD1 (5 bases). Trimming removed 0 bases at V and 4 bases at J, with 31 bases between. Germline CDR1 is SGHDN and CDR2 is FVKESK. This CDR3 spans 21 amino acids. This chain's CDR3 is CASSQDAPPPRDRHRPYEQYF. CDR3 DNA sequence: TGTGCCAGCAGCCAAGATGCCCCCCCGCCGAGAGACAGACACCGTCCTTACGAGCAGTACTTC.

The rearrangement uses TRBV10-3 and TRBJ2-3, with no clear D. The CDR3 loop spans 13 amino acids. The germline V gene encodes CDR1 ENHRY and CDR2 SYGVKD. Trimming left V 11 bases short and J 4 bases short, with 16 bases between. This CDR3 reads CAVASQKSDTQYF. For the CDR3, the DNA is TGTGCCGTTGCATCTCAGAAGTCAGATACGCAGTATTTT.

For this clone: At one boundary the junction diverges from the germline segment, which might be a read error. The chain employs TRBV28 and TRBJ2-7; TRBD2 matches 9 bases. CDR3 length equals 15 residues. Germline V gene lookup returns CDR1 MDHEN and CDR2 SYDVKM. CDR3 DNA sequence: TGTGCCAGCAGGTTATTCGGACTAGCGAGCTACGAGCAGTACTTC. It yields the protein CASRLFGLASYEQYF.

The chain links TRBV5-1 to TRBJ2-1; 11 bases map to TRBD2. The CDR3 is 15 amino acids. V lost 4 bases, J lost 9 bases, and 9 bases stayed unmatched. Germline CDR1 and CDR2: SGHRS and YFSETQ. CDR3 bases: TGCGCCAGCAGCGGGGAAGTAGCGGGAGGGGCTGAGCAGTTCTTC. As protein: CASSGEVAGGAEQFF.

The chain links TRBV5-6 to TRBJ2-2; TRBD1 is a possible D gene (6 bases). CDR1 is SGHDT and CDR2 is YYEEEE in the germline V gene. This CDR3 comprises 17 residues. Trimming cost V 0 bases and J 1 base, with 13 bases left between them. CDR3 loop: CASSLARGHVNTGELFF. CDR3 nucleotides: TGTGCCAGCAGCTTGGCCCGGGGACACGTGAACACCGGGGAGCTGTTTTTT. The full variable domain, completed using reference TRBV5-6 and TRBJ2-2, is DAGVTQSPTHLIKTRGQQVTLRCSPKSGHDTVSWYQQALGQGPQFIFQYYEEEERQRGNFPDRFSGHQFPNYSSELNVNALLLGDSALYLCASSLARGHVNTGELFFGEGSRLTVL.